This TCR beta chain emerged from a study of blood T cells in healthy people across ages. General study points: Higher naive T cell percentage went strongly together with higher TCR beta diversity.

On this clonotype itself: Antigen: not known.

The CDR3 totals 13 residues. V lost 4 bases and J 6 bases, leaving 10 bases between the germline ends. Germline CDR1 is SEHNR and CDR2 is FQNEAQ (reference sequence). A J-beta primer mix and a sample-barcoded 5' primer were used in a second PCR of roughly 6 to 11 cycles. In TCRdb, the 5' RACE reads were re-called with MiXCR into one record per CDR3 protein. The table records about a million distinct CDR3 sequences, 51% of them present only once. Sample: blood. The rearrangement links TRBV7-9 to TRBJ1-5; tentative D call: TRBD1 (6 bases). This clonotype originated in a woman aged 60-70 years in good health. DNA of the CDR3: TGTGCCAGCAGCTATGGGGGGCGTCAGCCCCAGCATTTT. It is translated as CASSYGGRQPQHF.